The 16 T cell receptor beta chains listed next were all sequenced from one sample in a study of shared clonotypes between healthy human individuals. The repertoire was sequenced with immunoSEQ multiplex PCR; TCRdb's copy has only in-frame clones and lacks some. The sample lists hundreds of thousands of clones, 74% seen once, with about 1.7% in the top ten. The sequencing input was memory CD4+ T cells sorted from blood. Subset in this sample: CD45RA-negative fraction. These receptors were collected from a woman aged 30 to 39 in good health.

This clone was counted a single time. This sequence joins TRBV11-2 and TRBJ2-7, with TRBD1 as a possible D gene (5 bases). This CDR3 comprises 15 residues. Germline V gives CDR1 SGHAT, CDR2 FQNNGV. The V end was cut by 5 bases, the J end by 6 bases, with 20 bases between. Written as DNA, the CDR3 is TGTGCCAGCAGCGCCCAACCACACAGGAATAGCGAGCAGTACTTC. Translation: CASSAQPHRNSEQYF.

The V call is TRBV6-1, the J call TRBJ1-4; perhaps TRBD1 as D (5 bases). The CDR3 has 15 residues. In germline, CDR1 is MNHNS, CDR2 SASEGT. V was clipped by 3 bases and J by 5 bases, with 13 bases between them. The CDR3 region is CASSEATAGNEKLFF. CDR3 DNA sequence: TGTGCCAGCAGTGAGGCGACAGCGGGAAATGAAAAACTGTTTTTT.

Here the CDR3 DNA reads TGTGCCAGCAGCCCTACTCAAGCCGGGGAGCTGTTTTTT. It yields the protein CASSPTQAGELFF. V gene TRBV14 combines with J gene TRBJ2-2; D ambiguous. V was cut by 4 bases and J by 6 bases, with 9 bases left in between. This CDR3 is 13 amino acids long. The germline V gene encodes CDR1 SGHDN and CDR2 FVKESK.

The chain links TRBV2 to TRBJ2-5; 8 bases map to TRBD1. The J call may not be correct, given that the DNA end is closer to TRBJ2-7. In germline, CDR1 is SNHLY, CDR2 FYNNEI. This CDR3 has 14 amino acids. The CDR3 DNA reads TGTGCCAGCAGCGAGGACAGGGCTGACTACGAGCAGTACTTC. Amino acid sequence: CASSEDRADYEQYF.

The DNA of the CDR3 is TGTGCCAGCAGTTTAGGGGACGGAAACACTGAAGCTTTCTTT. Protein product: CASSLGDGNTEAFF. The chain employs TRBV28 and TRBJ1-1; tentative D call: TRBD1 (5 bases). V lost 2 bases and J lost 2, with 9 bases in between. Germline CDR1 reads MDHEN; CDR2 reads SYDVKM. The CDR3 is made up of 14 amino acids.

The chain has TRBV15 and TRBJ2-1; TRBD2 matches 10 bases. The trim removed 1 base at V and 12 bases at J, leaving 3 bases unmatched. Germline V lookup: CDR1 LNHNV, CDR2 YYDKDF (reference sequence). The CDR3 has 13 residues. The CDR3 DNA sequence: TGTGCCACCAGCAGAGCTAGCGGGAGCGGGCAGTTCTTC. This codes for CATSRASGSGQFF.

The chain has TRBV2 and TRBJ2-5; D possibly corresponds to TRBD2 (6 bases). Trimming cost V 6 bases and J 11 bases, with 19 bases left between them. The length of the CDR3 is 13 residues. The germline V gene has CDR1 SNHLY and CDR2 FYNNEI. For the CDR3, the DNA is TGTGCCAGCAGCCTTGCCCGAAGGGAGGAGCAGTACTTC. Translation: CASSLARREEQYF.

The chain combines TRBV27 with TRBJ2-1; the match to TRBD2 covers 9 bases. Per the germline V gene, CDR1 is MNHEY and CDR2 is SMNVEV (reference sequence). V trimming: 7 bases; J trimming: 2 bases; junction bases outside the gene matches: 15. This CDR3 comprises 18 residues. The CDR3, as DNA: TGTGCCAGCACCCCGGGTCAGGGGCGGGAGGGGGCCTACAATGAGCAGTTCTTC. Translated: CASTPGQGREGAYNEQFF.

The chain combines TRBV9 with TRBJ2-3; D not certain. From germline, CDR1 is SGDLS and CDR2 YYNGEE. The CDR3 totals 13 residues. Trimming took off 0 bases at V and 4 bases at J, with 6 bases between the two ends. DNA of the CDR3: TGTGCCAGCAGCGTAGGGGGTGCAGATACGCAGTATTTT. Translating gives CASSVGGADTQYF.

V and J are TRBV7-9 and TRBJ1-5; D is ambiguous. The CDR3 length is 14 residues. Germline V gives CDR1 SEHNR, CDR2 FQNEAQ (reference sequence). V gave up 7 bases and J gave up 0 bases, with 10 bases separating them. Here the CDR3 DNA reads TGTGCCAGCACCCTGGAAGATAGCAATCAGCCCCAGCATTTT. Protein product: CASTLEDSNQPQHF. Supplemented by reference TRBV7-9 and TRBJ1-5, the full variable domain reads DTGVSQNPRHKITKRGQNVTFRCDPISEHNRLYWYRQTLGQGPEFLTYFQNEAQLEKSRLLSDRFSAERPKGSFSTLEIQRTEQGDSAMYLCASTLEDSNQPQHFGDGTRLSIL.

This chain uses TRBV30 with TRBJ1-2; D gene unclear. The CDR3 sequence is 15 residues long. The germline V gene has CDR1 GTSNPN and CDR2 SVGIG (reference sequence). Trimming stripped 2 bases from V and 0 bases from J, with 13 bases between. The CDR3 spells CAWSQVTRTNYGYTF. The CDR3 DNA sequence: TGTGCCTGGAGTCAAGTCACCCGAACTAACTATGGCTACACCTTC.

The chain recombines TRBV27 with TRBJ2-7, with TRBD2 identical over 7 bases. The CDR3 contains 15 residues. Trimming at V came to 6 bases and at J to 1 base, leaving 9 bases not matched to a gene. The germline CDR1 and CDR2 sequences are MNHEY and SMNVEV (reference sequence). Here the CDR3 DNA reads TGTGCCAGCAGGACGGGGCGGGAGAGATCCTACGAGCAGTACTTC. Protein product: CASRTGRERSYEQYF.

V and J are TRBV28 and TRBJ1-2; TRBD1 agrees at 10 bases. The germline CDR1 and CDR2 sequences are MDHEN and SYDVKM. The CDR3 length is 15 residues. With V trimmed by 6 bases and J by 8 bases, 12 bases remained unmatched. CDR3: CASRLLAGTGEGYTF. DNA of the CDR3: TGTGCCAGCAGACTCCTCGCCGGGACAGGGGAAGGCTACACCTTC.

This chain links TRBV6-5 with TRBJ2-1; D possibly corresponds to TRBD2 (6 bases). The CDR3 totals 15 residues. Germline V gives CDR1 MNHEY, CDR2 SVGAGI. Trimming cost V 0 bases and J 5 bases, with 11 bases left between them. The CDR3 region has the DNA TGTGCCAGCAGTTACTCGCTAGCGAGGCACAATGAGCAGTTCTTC. Translated: CASSYSLARHNEQFF.

V gene TRBV7-2 combines with J gene TRBJ1-5; 7 nucleotides agree with TRBD1. The CDR3 totals 17 residues. Germline lookup yields CDR1 SGHTA and CDR2 FQGNSA. The V segment lost 1 base and the J segment 3 bases; nucleotides outside the gene matches: 9. CDR3 in DNA: TGTGCCAGCAGCTTAGTAGGGGGACAGCTCAACAATCAGCCCCAGCATTTT. Translating gives CASSLVGGQLNNQPQHF.

In nucleotides, the CDR3 is TGCGCCAGCAGCCAAGCCCAAGGCCAGACCTACGAGCAGTACTTC. The encoded protein is CASSQAQGQTYEQYF. The V call is TRBV4-1, the J call TRBJ2-7; D is unclear. CDR1 and CDR2 from the germline V gene are MGHRA and YSYEKL. V was shortened by 1 base and J by 2 bases, with 12 bases between the two germline ends. This CDR3 contains 15 residues.